The following is a T cell receptor beta chain sequence with its context. The germline V gene has CDR1 MGHRA and CDR2 YSYEKL. This CDR3 spans 18 amino acids. The V end lost 1 base, the J end lost 3 bases, and 20 bases lay between the germline ends. Every single patient, without exception, relapsed after autologous stem cell transplantation, and brentuximab vedotin exposure varied. Sequencing used immunoSEQ multiplex PCR; TCRdb keeps in-frame clones, though not all of them. The sample has under 110,000 clones; roughly 90% are singletons. The data are from a study of PD-1 blockade in classical Hodgkin lymphoma.

The chain couples TRBV4-1 to TRBJ2-3, with D unresolved. The origin of this receptor is a human donor with classical Hodgkin lymphoma. The material sequenced was peripheral blood mononuclear cells (PBMCs), taken before the second cycle of nivolumab. CDR3 protein: CASSQALNPGMGTDTQYF. CDR3 DNA: TGCGCCAGCAGCCAAGCCTTAAATCCCGGTATGGGGACAGATACGCAGTATTTT.